A single sample is the source of the 8 T cell receptor beta chains below, sequenced in a study of vaccination and CD4 T cells after COVID-19 (dated by TCRdb to about 2022). Library generation was performed with PCR. Sequencing took place on an Illumina iSeq 100. TCRdb passed the public sequencing reads through fastp at Q25 and MiXCR, retaining productive beta sequences. One record per CDR3 amino acid sequence lists the most common genes and DNA. This sample is represented by more than 20,000 distinct CDR3 sequences; approximately 51% of them were singletons. The leading ten clones occupy more than 0.85% of the sample. The sequenced sample was CD4+ T cells from blood, obtained before SARS-CoV-2 vaccination. The receptor source for this set is a human donor who had recovered from COVID-19.

The CDR3 region is CASSRLGGAYNEQFF. CDR3 nucleotides: TGTGCCAGCAGCCGATTGGGGGGCGCCTACAATGAGCAGTTCTTC. V gene TRBV6-1 combines with J gene TRBJ2-1; D assignment may be TRBD1 or TRBD2 (6 bases each). CDR1 is MNHNS, CDR2 SASEGT, per germline. V was trimmed by 6 bases and J by 2 bases, leaving 14 bases between them. The CDR3 runs 15 residues.

In its sample, this clonotype was seen a few times. The V gene is TRBV6-1, the J gene TRBJ2-5, with D perhaps TRBD1 (6 bases). V lost 11 bases, J lost 1 base, and 14 bases lay in between. CDR3 length: 13 residues. Germline values: CDR1 MNHNS, CDR2 SASEGT. The CDR3 sequence is CAVRDKIQETQYF. In DNA form, the CDR3 reads TGTGCCGTCCGGGACAAGATCCAAGAGACCCAGTACTTC.

There are a few counts of this clonotype. The gene calls are TRBV6-2 or TRBV6-3 and TRBJ2-5; D might be TRBD2 (5 bases). CDR1 is MNHEY and CDR2 is SVGEGT in the germline V gene. This CDR3 comprises 16 residues. V lost 6 bases, J lost 3 bases, and 20 bases lay in between. The CDR3 sequence: CASSSPDEGSKETQYF. The CDR3 DNA reads as TGTGCCAGCAGCTCGCCGGACGAGGGAAGTAAAGAGACCCAGTACTTC.

This chain uses TRBV7-2 with TRBJ2-7; maybe TRBD2 (5 bases). V dropped 5 bases and J dropped 6 bases, with 23 bases sitting between them. From germline, CDR1 is SGHTA and CDR2 FQGNSA. This CDR3 has 16 residues. CDR3 coding DNA: TGTGCCAGCAGCCCCCGCGTTGGCCGGGGAGCCCCCGAGCAGTACTTC. Protein: CASSPRVGRGAPEQYF.

The chain uses TRBV10-2 and TRBJ1-1; D not certain. CDR1 WSHSY and CDR2 SAAADI come from the germline V gene. This CDR3 comprises 16 residues. V was cut by 2 bases and J by 3 bases, with 16 bases left in between. The CDR3 region has the DNA TGCGCCAGCAGTGAGATTGGGTGGTTTGGTGACACTGAAGCTTTCTTT. Protein product: CASSEIGWFGDTEAFF.

This clonotype was seen more than once but under ten times. The genes are TRBV7-9 and TRBJ2-1; D is tentatively TRBD1 or TRBD2 (6 bases each). Germline V gene data show CDR1 as SEHNR and CDR2 as FQNEAQ (reference sequence). The CDR3 has 16 amino acids. V lost 4 bases to trimming and J lost 2 bases, with 15 bases between them. The CDR3 here is CASSSVGGGPYNEQFF. CDR3 sequence (DNA): TGTGCCAGCAGCTCCGTGGGGGGCGGGCCCTACAATGAGCAGTTCTTC.

This chain joins TRBV18 and TRBJ2-3, with 10 bases matching TRBD1. The CDR3 spans 15 residues. Unmatched junction bases numbered 7, after V lost 8 bases and J lost 2 bases. Per germline, CDR1 KGHSH and CDR2 LQKENI. The CDR3 loop reads CASLRTGGNTDTQYF. CDR3 nucleotide sequence: TGTGCCAGCCTTCGGACAGGGGGGAACACAGATACGCAGTATTTT.

The chain is built from TRBV5-6 and TRBJ2-7; D tentatively reads TRBD1 or TRBD2 (5 bases each). The CDR3 consists of 13 residues. Looked up from germline, CDR1 is SGHDT and CDR2 is YYEEEE. The germline V and J ends were trimmed by 5 bases and 0 bases, with 9 bases remaining between them. The CDR3 region is CASSRDGSYEQYF. CDR3 DNA sequence: TGTGCCAGCAGTCGGGACGGCTCCTACGAGCAGTACTTC.